This T cell receptor (beta chain) was identified during a study of blood T cell repertoires in COVID-19. For the study at large: Acute and convalescent COVID-19 specimens originated in the United States, Italy and Spain. PBMCs, B-cell-depleted T cells, or T cells were the source of the cDNA or gDNA that made up the material.

Original processing notes: The assay estimated nucleated cells by amplifying reference gene primers. Profiling relied on immunoSEQ multiplex PCR, and the TCRdb table lists in-frame clones only, not all of them. D and trimming were read from the DNA, whereas the V and J calls and clone size are those reported in that table. The table includes 250,000 to 300,000 clones, over 80% detected once. Germline CDR1 is LNHDA and CDR2 is SQIVND (reference sequence). This CDR3 has 19 residues. Trimming cost V 4 bases and J 0 bases; bases outside gene matches: 12. This clonotype originated in a middle-aged woman with acute or convalescent COVID-19. The chain recombines TRBV19 with TRBJ1-5; 10 nucleotides align to TRBD1. The sample consisted of peripheral blood. CDR3: CASSTTGGPMVNSNQPQHF. CDR3 nucleotides: TGTGCCAGTAGTACGACAGGGGGCCCGATGGTGAATAGCAATCAGCCCCAGCATTTT.